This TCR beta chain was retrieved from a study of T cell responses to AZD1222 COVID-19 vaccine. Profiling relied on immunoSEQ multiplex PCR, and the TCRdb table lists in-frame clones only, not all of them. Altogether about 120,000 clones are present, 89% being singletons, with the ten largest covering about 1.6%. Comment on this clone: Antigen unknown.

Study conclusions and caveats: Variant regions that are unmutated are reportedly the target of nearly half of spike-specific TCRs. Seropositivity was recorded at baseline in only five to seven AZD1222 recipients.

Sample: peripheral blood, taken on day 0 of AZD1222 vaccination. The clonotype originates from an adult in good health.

CDR3 DNA: TGCAGCGTTGAAGGAGAGGGTCAGGGACCCCAGCATTTT. Residues: CSVEGEGQGPQHF. The V call is TRBV29-1, the J call TRBJ1-5; D is perhaps TRBD1 (5 bases). Trimming stripped 1 base from V and 10 bases from J, with 14 bases between. This CDR3 is built from 13 residues. Germline assignment: CDR1 SQVTM and CDR2 ANQGSEA.